The following is a T cell receptor (beta chain) sequence with its context. This record comes from a study of T cell changes during pregnancy in multiple sclerosis. The germline CDR1 and CDR2 sequences are LGHNA and YSLEER. Trimming removed 0 bases at V and 0 bases at J, with 8 bases between. The CDR3 is made up of 15 amino acids. Sequencing was performed with immunoSEQ multiplex PCR; in TCRdb, only in-frame clones are kept and a portion is missing. The sample shows about 65,000 clones, roughly 92% of them seen only once. The sample consisted of CD8+ T cells from peripheral blood mononuclear cells, taken in the third trimester of pregnancy. This chain connects TRBV4-3 to TRBJ1-2; D is undetermined. This TCR was sampled from a female donor in good health, enrolled as a control in a pregnancy study. CDR3 sequence reads: CASSQDADPNYGYTF. Written as DNA, the CDR3 is TGCGCCAGCAGCCAAGATGCGGATCCTAACTATGGCTACACCTTC.